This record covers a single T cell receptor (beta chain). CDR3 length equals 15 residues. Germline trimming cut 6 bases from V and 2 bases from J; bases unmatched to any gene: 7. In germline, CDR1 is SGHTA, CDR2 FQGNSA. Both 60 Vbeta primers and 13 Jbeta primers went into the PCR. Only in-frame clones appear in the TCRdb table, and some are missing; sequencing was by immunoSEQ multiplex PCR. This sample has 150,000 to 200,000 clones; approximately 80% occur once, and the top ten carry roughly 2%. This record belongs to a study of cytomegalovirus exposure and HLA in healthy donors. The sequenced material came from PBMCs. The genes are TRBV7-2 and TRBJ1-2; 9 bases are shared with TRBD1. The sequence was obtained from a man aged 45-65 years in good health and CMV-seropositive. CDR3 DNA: TGTGCCAGCAGTCTCGACAGGGGGAGCAACTATGGCTACACCTTC. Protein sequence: CASSLDRGSNYGYTF. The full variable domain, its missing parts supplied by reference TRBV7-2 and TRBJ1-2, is GAGVSQSPSNKVTEKGKDVELRCDPISGHTALYWYRQSLGQGLEFLIYFQGNSAPDKSGLPSDRFSAERTGGSVSTLTIQRTQQEDSAVYLCASSLDRGSNYGYTFGSGTRLTVV.